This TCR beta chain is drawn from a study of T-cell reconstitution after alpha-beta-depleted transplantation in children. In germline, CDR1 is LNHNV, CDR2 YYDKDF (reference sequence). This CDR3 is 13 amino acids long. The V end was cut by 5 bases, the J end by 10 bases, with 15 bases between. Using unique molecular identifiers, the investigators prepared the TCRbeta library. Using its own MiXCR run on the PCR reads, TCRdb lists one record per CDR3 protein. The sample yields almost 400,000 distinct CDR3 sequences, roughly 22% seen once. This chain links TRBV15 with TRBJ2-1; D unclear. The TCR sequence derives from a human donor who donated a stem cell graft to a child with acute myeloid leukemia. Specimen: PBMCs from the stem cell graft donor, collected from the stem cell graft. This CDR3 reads CATSPVIGPEQFF. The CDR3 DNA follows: TGTGCCACCAGCCCTGTTATCGGACCCGAGCAGTTCTTC.